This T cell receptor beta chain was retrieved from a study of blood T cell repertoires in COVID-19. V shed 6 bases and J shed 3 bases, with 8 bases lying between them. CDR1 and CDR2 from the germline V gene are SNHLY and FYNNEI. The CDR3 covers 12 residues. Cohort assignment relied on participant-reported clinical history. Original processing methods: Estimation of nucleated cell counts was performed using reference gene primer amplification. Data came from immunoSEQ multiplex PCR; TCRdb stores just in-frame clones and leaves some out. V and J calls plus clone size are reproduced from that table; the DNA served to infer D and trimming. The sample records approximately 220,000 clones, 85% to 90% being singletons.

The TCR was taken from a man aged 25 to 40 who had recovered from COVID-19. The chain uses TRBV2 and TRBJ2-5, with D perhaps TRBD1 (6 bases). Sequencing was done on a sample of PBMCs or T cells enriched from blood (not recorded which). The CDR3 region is CASRAGEETQYF. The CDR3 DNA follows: TGTGCCAGCAGGGCAGGGGAAGAGACCCAGTACTTC.